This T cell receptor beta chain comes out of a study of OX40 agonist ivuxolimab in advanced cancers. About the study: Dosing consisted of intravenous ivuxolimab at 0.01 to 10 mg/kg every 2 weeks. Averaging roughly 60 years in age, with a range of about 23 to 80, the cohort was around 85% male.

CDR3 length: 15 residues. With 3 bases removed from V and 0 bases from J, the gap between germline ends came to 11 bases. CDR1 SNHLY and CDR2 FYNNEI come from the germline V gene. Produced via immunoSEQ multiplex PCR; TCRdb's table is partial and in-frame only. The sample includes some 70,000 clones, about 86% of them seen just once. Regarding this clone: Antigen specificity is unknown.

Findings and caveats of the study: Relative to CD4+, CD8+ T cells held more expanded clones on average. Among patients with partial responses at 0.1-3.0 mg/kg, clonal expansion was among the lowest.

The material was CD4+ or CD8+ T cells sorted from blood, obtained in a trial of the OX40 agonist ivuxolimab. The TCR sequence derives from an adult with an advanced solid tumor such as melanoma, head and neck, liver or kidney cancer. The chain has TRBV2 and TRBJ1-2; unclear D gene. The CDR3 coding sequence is TGTGCCAGCAGTGAGCAGGCCCTAGCTAACTATGGCTACACCTTC. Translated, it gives CASSEQALANYGYTF.